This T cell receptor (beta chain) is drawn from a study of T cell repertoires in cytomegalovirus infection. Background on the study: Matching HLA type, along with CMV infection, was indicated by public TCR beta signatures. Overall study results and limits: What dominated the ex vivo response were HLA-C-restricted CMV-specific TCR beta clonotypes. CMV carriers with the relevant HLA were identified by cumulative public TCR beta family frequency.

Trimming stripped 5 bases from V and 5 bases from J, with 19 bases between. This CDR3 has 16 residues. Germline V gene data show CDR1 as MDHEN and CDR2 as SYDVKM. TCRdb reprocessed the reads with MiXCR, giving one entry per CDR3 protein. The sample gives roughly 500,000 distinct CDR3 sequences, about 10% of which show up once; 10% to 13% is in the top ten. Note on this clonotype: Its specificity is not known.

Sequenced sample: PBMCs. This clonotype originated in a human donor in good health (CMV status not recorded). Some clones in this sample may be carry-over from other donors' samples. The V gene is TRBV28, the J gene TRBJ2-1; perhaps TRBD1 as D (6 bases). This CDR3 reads CASSPFQGWWDNEQFF. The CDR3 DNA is TGTGCCAGCAGTCCATTTCAGGGGTGGTGGGACAATGAGCAGTTCTTC.